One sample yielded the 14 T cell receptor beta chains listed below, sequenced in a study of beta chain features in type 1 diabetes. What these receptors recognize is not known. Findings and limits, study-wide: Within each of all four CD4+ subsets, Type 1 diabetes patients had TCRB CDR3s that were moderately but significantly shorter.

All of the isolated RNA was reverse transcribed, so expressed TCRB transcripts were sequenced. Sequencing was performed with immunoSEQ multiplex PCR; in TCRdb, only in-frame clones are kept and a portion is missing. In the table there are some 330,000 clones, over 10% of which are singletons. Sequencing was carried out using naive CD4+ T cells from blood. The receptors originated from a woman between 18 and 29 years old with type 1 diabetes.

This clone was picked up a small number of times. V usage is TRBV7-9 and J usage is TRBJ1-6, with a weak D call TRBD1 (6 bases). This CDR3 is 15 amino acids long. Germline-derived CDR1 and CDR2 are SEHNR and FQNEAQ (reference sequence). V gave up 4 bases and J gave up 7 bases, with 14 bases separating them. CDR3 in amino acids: CASSSYDRTNSPLHF. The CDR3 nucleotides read TGTGCCAGCAGCTCATACGACAGGACAAATTCACCCCTCCACTTT.

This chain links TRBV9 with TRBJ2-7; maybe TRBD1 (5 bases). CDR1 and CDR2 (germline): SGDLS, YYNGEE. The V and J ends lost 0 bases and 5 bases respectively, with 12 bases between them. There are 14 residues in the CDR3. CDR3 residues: CASSVDRTQDEQYF. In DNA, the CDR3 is TGTGCCAGCAGCGTAGATCGGACACAGGACGAGCAGTACTTC.

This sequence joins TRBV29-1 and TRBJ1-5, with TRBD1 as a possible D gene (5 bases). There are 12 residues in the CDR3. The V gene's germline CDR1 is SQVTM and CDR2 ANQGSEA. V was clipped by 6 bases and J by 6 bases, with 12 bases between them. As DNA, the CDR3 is TGCAGCGTCTCGGCAGGGTCTCAGCCCCAGCATTTT. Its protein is CSVSAGSQPQHF.

The CDR3 loop is CASSVGYTPGNEQYF. The CDR3 DNA sequence: TGTGCCAGCAGCGTAGGGTACACCCCTGGCAACGAGCAGTACTTC. The rearrangement joins TRBV9 to TRBJ2-7; D gene uncertain. The V end lost 0 bases, the J end lost 5 bases, and 15 bases lay between the germline ends. The CDR3 has 15 amino acids. The V gene's germline CDR1 is SGDLS and CDR2 YYNGEE.

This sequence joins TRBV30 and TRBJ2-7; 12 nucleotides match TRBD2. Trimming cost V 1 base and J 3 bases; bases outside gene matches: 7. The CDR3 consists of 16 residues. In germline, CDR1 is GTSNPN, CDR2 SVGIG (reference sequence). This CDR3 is CAWSDPTSGRLYEQYF. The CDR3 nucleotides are TGTGCCTGGAGTGACCCTACTAGCGGGAGGCTCTACGAGCAGTACTTC.

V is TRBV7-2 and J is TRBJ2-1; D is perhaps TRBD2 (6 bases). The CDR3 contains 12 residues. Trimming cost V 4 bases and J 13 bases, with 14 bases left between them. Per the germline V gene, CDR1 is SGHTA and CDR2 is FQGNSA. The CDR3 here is CASSYPGTRQFF. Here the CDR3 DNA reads TGTGCCAGCAGCTACCCCGGGACTCGCCAGTTCTTC.

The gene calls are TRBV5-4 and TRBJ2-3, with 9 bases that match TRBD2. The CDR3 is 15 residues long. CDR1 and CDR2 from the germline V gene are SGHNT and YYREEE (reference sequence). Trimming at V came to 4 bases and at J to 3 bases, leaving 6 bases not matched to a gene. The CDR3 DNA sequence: TGTGCCAGCAGCCTAGCGGGACTCGGGACAGATACGCAGTATTTT. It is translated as CASSLAGLGTDTQYF.

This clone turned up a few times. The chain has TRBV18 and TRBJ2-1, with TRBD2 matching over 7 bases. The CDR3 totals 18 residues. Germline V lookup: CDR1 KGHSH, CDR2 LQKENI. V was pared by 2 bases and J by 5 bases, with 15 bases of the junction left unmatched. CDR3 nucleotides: TGTGCCAGCTCACCAAGATCTCCGGGGACTATATTTAACAATGAGCAGTTCTTC. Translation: CASSPRSPGTIFNNEQFF.

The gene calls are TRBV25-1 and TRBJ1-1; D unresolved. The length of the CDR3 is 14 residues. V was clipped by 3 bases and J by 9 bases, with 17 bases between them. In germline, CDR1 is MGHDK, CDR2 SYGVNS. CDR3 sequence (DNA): TGTGCCAGCAGTGATTCCCCAGCGTCTAGAAAAGCTTTCTTT. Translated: CASSDSPASRKAFF.

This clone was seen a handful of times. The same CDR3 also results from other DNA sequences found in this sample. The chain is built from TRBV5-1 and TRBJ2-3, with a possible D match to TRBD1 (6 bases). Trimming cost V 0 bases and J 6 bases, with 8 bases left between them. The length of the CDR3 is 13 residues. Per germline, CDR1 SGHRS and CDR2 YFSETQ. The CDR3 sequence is CASSLGQEDTQYF. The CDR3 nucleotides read TGCGCCAGCAGCTTGGGACAGGAGGATACGCAGTATTTT.

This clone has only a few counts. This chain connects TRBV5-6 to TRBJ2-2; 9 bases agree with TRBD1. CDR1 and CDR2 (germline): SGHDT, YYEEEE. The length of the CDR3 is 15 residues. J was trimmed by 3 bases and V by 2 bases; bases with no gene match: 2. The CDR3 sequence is CASSFRDRDTGELFF. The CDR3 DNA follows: TGTGCCAGCAGCTTCCGGGACAGGGACACCGGGGAGCTGTTTTTT.

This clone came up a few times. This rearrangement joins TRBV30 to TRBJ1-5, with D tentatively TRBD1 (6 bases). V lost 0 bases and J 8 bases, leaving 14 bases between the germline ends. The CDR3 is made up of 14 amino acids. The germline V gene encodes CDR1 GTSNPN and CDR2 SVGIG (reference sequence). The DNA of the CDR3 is TGTGCCTGGAGTGTTGGGATAAAGGGGGAGCCCCAGCATTTT. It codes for CAWSVGIKGEPQHF.

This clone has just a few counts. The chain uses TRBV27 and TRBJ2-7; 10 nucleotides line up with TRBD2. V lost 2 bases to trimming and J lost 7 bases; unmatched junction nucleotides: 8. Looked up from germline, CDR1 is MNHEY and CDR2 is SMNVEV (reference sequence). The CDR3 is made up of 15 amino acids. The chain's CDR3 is CASSLLLAGKGEQYF. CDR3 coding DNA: TGTGCCAGCAGTTTACTACTAGCGGGAAAAGGAGAGCAGTACTTC.

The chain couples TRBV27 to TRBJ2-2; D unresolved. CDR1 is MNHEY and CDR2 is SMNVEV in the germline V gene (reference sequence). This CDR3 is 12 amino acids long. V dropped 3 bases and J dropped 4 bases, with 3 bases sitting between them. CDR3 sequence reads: CASSFSTGELFF. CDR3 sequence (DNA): TGTGCCAGCAGTTTCAGCACCGGGGAGCTGTTTTTT.